This section outlines one TCR beta chain sequence together with its context. Authors' data handling: Researchers report that nucleated cell counts were estimated from reference gene primer amplification. Data came from immunoSEQ multiplex PCR; TCRdb stores just in-frame clones and leaves some out. The V and J calls and clone size come from that table; D and trimming were worked out from the DNA. The table shows some 340,000 clones, with 87% occurring only once. This sample stems from a study of blood T cell repertoires in COVID-19. This TCR came from a woman younger than 45 who had recovered from COVID-19. Specimen: PBMCs or T cells enriched from blood (not recorded which).

This chain's CDR3 is CASGTGGGYTF. The CDR3, as DNA: TGTGCCAGCGGAACAGGGGGCGGCTACACCTTC. J is TRBJ1-2 and V is TRBV6-5, with 9 bases fitting TRBD1. The length of the CDR3 is 11 residues. Per germline, CDR1 MNHEY and CDR2 SVGAGI. V was pared by 8 bases and J by 8 bases, with 3 bases of the junction left unmatched.